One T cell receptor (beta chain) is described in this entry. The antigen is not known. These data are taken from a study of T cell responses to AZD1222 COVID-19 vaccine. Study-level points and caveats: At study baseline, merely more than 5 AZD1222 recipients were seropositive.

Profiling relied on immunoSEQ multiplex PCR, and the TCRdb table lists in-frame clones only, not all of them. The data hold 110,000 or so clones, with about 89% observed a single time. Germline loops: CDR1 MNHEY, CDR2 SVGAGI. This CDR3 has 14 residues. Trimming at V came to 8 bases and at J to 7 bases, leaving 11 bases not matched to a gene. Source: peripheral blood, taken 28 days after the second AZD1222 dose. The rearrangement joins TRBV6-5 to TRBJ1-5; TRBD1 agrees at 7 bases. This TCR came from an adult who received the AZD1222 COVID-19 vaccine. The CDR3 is CASGPTGVTQPQHF. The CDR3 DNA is TGTGCCAGCGGCCCAACAGGGGTCACCCAGCCCCAGCATTTT.